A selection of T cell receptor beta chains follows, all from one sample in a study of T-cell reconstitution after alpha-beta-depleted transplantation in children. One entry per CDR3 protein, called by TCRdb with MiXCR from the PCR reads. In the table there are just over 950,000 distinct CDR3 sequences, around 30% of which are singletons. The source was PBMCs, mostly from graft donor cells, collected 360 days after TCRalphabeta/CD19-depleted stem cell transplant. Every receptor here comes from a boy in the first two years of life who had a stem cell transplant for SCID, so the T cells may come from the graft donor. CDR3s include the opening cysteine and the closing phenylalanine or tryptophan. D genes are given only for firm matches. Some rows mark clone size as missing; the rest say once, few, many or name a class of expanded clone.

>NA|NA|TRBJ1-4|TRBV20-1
TGCAGTGCCTGCGGAGACACCGTTGAAAAACTGTTTTTT
CSACGDTVEKLFF
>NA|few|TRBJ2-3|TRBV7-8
TGTGCCAGCAGCTTAGTGGATATGAATTTT
CASSLVDMNF
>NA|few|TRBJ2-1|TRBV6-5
TGTGCCAGCAGTTGGGACATGGTCGGCAATGAGCAGTTCTTC
CASSWDMVGNEQFF
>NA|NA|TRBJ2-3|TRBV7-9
TGTGCCAGCAGCTTAGGCACGGACGGAGATACGCAGTATTTT
CASSLGTDGDTQYF
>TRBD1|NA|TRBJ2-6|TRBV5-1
TGCGCCAGCAGCGCGGGACAGGGGCTACTTTCTGGGGCCAACGTCCTGACTTTC
CASSAGQGLLSGANVLTF
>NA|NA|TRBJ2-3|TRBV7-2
TGTGCCAGCAGCTTAGAAGGGGCGTCGGTGGGTACGCAGTATTTT
CASSLEGASVGTQYF
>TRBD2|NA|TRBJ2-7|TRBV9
TGTGCCAGCAGCCCACAACTAGCGGGGGGTTACGAGCAGTACTTC
CASSPQLAGGYEQYF
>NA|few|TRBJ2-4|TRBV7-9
TGTGCCAGCAGCTTAGCGGGAAGGGGAGGAAACATTCAGTACTTC
CASSLAGRGGNIQYF
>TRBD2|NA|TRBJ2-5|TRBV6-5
TGTGCCAGCAGTACCAGAGGGGAGAGCGGGGGGGCCAGAAAGACCCAGTACTTC
CASSTRGESGGARKTQYF
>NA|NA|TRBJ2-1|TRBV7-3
TGTGCCAGCAGCTTAGTTTTTAGTCTTGAGCAGTTCTTC
CASSLVFSLEQFF
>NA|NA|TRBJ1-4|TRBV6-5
TGTGCCAGCAGTTACACCGGGAGTCTAGGCGAAAAACTGTTTTTT
CASSYTGSLGEKLFF
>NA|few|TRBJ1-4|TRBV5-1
TGCGCCAGCAGCCCCCAGGTCTTGGGGGCGCGGAGGGAAAAACTGTTTTTT
CASSPQVLGARREKLFF
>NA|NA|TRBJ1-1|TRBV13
TGTGCCAGCAGTCCCGCGGGAATAGAAGCGAACACTGAAGCTTTCTTT
CASSPAGIEANTEAFF
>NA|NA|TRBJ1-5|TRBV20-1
TGCAGTGCTAGAGAGGGAGGGCTGGGTAGCAATCAGCCCCAGCATTTT
CSAREGGLGSNQPQHF
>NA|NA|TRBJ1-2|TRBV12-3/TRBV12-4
TGTGCCAGCAGTGCCGGAGGGGGAGGGGGCTATGGCTACACCTTC
CASSAGGGGGYGYTF
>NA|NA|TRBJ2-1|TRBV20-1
TGCAGTGCTAGAGAGGTAAATGAGCAGTTCTTC
CSAREVNEQFF
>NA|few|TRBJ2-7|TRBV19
TGTGCCAGTAGTACCGGACTTCCCGCCTACGAGCAGTACTTC
CASSTGLPAYEQYF
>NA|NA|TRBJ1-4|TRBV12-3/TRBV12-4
TGTGCCAGCGGACCTCCCGGGATTGCAACTAATGAAAAACTGTTTTTT
CASGPPGIATNEKLFF
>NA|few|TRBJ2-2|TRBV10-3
TGTGCCATCAGTACGGCCTGGGACACCGGGGAGCTGTTTTTT
CAISTAWDTGELFF
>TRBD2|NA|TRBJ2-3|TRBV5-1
TGCGCCAGCGTCAGCGGGGGGATCACAGATACGCAGTATTTT
CASVSGGITDTQYF
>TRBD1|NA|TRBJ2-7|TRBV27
TGTGCCAGCAGTGGTGGGACAGGGGCGCAATACGAGCAGTACTTC
CASSGGTGAQYEQYF
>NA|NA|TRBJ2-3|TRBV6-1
TGTGCCAGCACTCCGGGACCTAGCACAGATACGCAGTATTTT
CASTPGPSTDTQYF
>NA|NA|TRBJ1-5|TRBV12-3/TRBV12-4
TGTGCCAGCAGTTTTGGGGGGTCTCAAATGCCCCAGCATTTT
CASSFGGSQMPQHF
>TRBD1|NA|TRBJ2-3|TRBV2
TGTGCCACAGGGTCCTGGGACAGGCTGAGCACAGATACGCAGTATTTT
CATGSWDRLSTDTQYF
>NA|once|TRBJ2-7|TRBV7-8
TGTGCCAGCAGCCGTCCGCGGGACCCCTCCTACGAGCAGTACTTC
CASSRPRDPSYEQYF
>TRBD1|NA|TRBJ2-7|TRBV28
TGTGCCAGCAGTTTCCGGGACAGGGCCGCCTACGAGCAGTACTTC
CASSFRDRAAYEQYF
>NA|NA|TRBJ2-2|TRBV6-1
TGTGCCAGCAGCCAGCAGGGATCGAACACCGGGGAGCTGTTTTTT
CASSQQGSNTGELFF
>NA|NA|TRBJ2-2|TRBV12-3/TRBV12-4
TGTGCCAGCAGTAAGGGACTTCACACCGGGGAGCTGTTTTTT
CASSKGLHTGELFF
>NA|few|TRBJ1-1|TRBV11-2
TGTGCCAGCAGCCCCTCAAGGGCTAACACTGAAGCTTTCTTT
CASSPSRANTEAFF
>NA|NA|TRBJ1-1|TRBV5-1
TGCGCCAGCAGCCGGAGAGATGTGGGGGTGAACACTGAAGCTTTCTTT
CASSRRDVGVNTEAFF
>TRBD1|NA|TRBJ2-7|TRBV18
TGTGCCAGCTCACACAGGGGAAACGAGCAGTACTTC
CASSHRGNEQYF
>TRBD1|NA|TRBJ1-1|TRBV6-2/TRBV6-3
TGTGCCAGCGGTCGGGACAGGGGGCAAGGCACTGAAGCTTTCTTT
CASGRDRGQGTEAFF
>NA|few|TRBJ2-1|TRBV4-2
TGTGCCAGCAGCCAAGATCCAGGCTTCCTCGAAGAGCAGTTCTTC
CASSQDPGFLEEQFF
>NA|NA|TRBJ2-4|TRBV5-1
TGCGCCAGCAGCTTGGAGGGCCTAAGACAAAACATTCAGTACTTC
CASSLEGLRQNIQYF
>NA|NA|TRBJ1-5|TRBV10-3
TGTGCCATCAGTGAACAGAGCAATCAGCCCCAGCATTTT
CAISEQSNQPQHF
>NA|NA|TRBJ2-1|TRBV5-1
TGCGCCAGCAGCTTGTTTCGGCAGTTCTACAATGAGCAGTTCTTC
CASSLFRQFYNEQFF
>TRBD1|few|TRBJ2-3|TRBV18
TGTGCCAGCTCACGCCGACAGGGGGGCACAGATACGCAGTATTTT
CASSRRQGGTDTQYF
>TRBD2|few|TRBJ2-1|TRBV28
TGTGCCAGCAGTTTATTGGGGGGGGTCTCCTACAATGAGCAGTTCTTC
CASSLLGGVSYNEQFF
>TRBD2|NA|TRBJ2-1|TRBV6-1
TGTGCCATTAAGCGGGGGGGCCCCTACAATGAGCAGTTCTTC
CAIKRGGPYNEQFF
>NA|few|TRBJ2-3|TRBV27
TGTGCCAGCAGTTCGCACAGGGGACTGTCCACGGATACGCAGTATTTT
CASSSHRGLSTDTQYF
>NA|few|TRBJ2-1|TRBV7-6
TGTGCCAGCAGCTTAGAGGGGGGAGGGGATGAGCAGTTCTTC
CASSLEGGGDEQFF
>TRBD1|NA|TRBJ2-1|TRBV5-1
TGCGCCAGCAGCCCACGACAGGGCGACGGAAATGAGCAGTTCTTC
CASSPRQGDGNEQFF
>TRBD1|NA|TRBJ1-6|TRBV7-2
TGTGCCAGCAGCCCCCGCAGGGGGGGTTCACCCCTCCACTTT
CASSPRRGGSPLHF
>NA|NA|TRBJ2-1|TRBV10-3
TGTGCCATCAGTGAGTCGGGCAGGTACAATGAGCAGTTCTTC
CAISESGRYNEQFF